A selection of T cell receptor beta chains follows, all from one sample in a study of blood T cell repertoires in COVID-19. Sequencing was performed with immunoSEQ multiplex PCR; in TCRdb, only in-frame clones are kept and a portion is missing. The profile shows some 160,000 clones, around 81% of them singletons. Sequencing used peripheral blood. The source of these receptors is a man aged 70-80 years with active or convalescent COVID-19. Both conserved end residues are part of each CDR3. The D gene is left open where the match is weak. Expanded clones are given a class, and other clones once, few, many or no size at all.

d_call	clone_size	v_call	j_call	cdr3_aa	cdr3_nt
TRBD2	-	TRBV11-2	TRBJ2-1	CASSLDRGGPSYNEQFF	TGTGCCAGCAGCTTAGATCGGGGGGGGCCTTCCTACAATGAGCAGTTCTTC
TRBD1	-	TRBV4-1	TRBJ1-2	CASSYGQGGDYGYTF	TGCGCCAGCAGCTATGGACAGGGGGGGGACTATGGCTACACCTTC
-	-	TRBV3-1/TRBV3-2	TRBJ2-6	CASSQSSGANVLTF	TGTGCCAGCAGCCAGAGTTCTGGGGCCAACGTCCTGACTTTC
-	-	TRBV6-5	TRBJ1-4	CASSSSQARGEKLFF	TGTGCCAGCAGTTCCTCACAGGCCAGGGGTGAAAAACTGTTTTTT
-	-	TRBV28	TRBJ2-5	CASARFSGLTQETQYF	TGTGCCAGCGCCCGCTTTAGCGGACTAACCCAAGAGACCCAGTACTTC
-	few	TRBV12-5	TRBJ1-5	CASSHDRGSSNQPQHF	TGTGCTAGTTCCCATGACCGGGGATCGAGCAATCAGCCCCAGCATTTT
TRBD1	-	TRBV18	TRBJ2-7	CASSNTTTGSAEQYF	TGTGCCAGCTCCAACACGACGACAGGGTCGGCCGAGCAGTACTTC
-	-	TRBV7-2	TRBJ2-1	CASSQTRGVYNEQFF	TGTGCCAGCAGTCAAACCAGAGGAGTTTACAATGAGCAGTTCTTC
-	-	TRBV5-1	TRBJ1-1	CASSLDPTLNTEAFF	TGCGCCAGCAGCTTGGACCCTACCTTGAACACTGAAGCTTTCTTT
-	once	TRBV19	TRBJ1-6	CASSIGGTLTSSPLHF	TGTGCCAGTAGTATCGGGGGGACACTTACAAGTTCACCCCTCCACTTT
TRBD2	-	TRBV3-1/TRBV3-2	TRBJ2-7	CASSQGRESGNEQYF	TGTGCCAGCAGCCAAGGGCGGGAGAGTGGCAACGAGCAGTACTTC
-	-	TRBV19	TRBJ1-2	CASKAGGSYGYTF	TGTGCCAGTAAGGCGGGGGGCAGCTATGGCTACACCTTC
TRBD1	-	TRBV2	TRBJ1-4	CATAGDRGYEKLFF	TGTGCCACCGCCGGGGACAGGGGATATGAAAAACTGTTTTTT
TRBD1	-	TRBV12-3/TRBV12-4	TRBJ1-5	CASRQQGGGPQHF	TGTGCCAGCAGGCAACAGGGGGGAGGCCCCCAGCATTTT
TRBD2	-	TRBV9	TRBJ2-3	CASSGSGSSTDTQYF	TGTGCCAGCAGCGGTAGCGGGTCTAGCACAGATACGCAGTATTTT
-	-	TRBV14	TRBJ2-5	CASSRQYQETQYF	TGTGCCAGCAGCCGCCAGTACCAAGAGACCCAGTACTTC
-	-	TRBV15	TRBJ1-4	CATSGARRETEKLFF	TGTGCCACCAGTGGGGCCCGGAGGGAAACCGAAAAACTGTTTTTT
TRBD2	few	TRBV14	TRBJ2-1	CASTLAGGGEQFF	TGTGCCAGCACACTAGCGGGAGGAGGTGAGCAGTTCTTC
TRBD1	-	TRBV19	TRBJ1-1	CASLRTGNFMNTEAFF	TGTGCCAGTCTACGGACAGGGAATTTCATGAACACTGAAGCTTTCTTT
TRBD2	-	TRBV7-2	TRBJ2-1	CASSFRTSGNEQFF	TGTGCCAGCAGCTTCCGGACTAGCGGAAATGAGCAGTTCTTC
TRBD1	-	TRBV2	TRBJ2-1	CASGGTGGNEQFF	TGTGCCAGCGGCGGGACAGGGGGAAATGAGCAGTTCTTC
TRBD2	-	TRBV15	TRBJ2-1	CATSTWGLAGMNEQFF	TGTGCCACCAGCACCTGGGGACTAGCGGGAATGAATGAGCAGTTCTTC
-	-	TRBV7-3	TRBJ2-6	CASSLTLRSAGANVLTF	TGTGCCAGCAGCTTAACGCTGAGGAGCGCTGGGGCCAACGTCCTGACTTTC
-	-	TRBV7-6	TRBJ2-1	CASSLGRGELRNEQFF	TGTGCCAGCAGCTTAGGGAGGGGCGAACTAAGGAATGAGCAGTTCTTC
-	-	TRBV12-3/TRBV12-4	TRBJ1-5	CASSRDIQPQHF	TGTGCCAGCAGTCGGGACATTCAGCCCCAGCATTTT
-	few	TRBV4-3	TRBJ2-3	CASSQDSPIRGDTQYF	TGCGCCAGCAGCCAAGATAGCCCTATCCGTGGAGATACGCAGTATTTT
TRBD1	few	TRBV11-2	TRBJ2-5	CASSLGQGVKETQYF	TGTGCCAGCAGCTTAGGACAGGGGGTCAAAGAGACCCAGTACTTC
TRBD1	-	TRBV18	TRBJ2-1	CASPLGQGAGDEQFF	TGTGCCAGCCCGCTCGGGCAGGGGGCTGGCGATGAGCAGTTCTTC
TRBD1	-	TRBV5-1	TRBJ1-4	CASSSREGAEKLFF	TGCGCCAGCAGCTCCAGAGAGGGGGCGGAAAAACTGTTTTTT
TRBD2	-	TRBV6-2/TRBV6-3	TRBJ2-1	CASSYQGLAGVIEQFF	TGTGCCAGCAGTTACCAAGGACTAGCGGGAGTGATTGAGCAGTTCTTC
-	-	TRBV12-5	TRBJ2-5	CASGLDWQLAKETQYF	TGTGCTAGTGGCCTCGACTGGCAGCTAGCGAAGGAGACCCAGTACTTC